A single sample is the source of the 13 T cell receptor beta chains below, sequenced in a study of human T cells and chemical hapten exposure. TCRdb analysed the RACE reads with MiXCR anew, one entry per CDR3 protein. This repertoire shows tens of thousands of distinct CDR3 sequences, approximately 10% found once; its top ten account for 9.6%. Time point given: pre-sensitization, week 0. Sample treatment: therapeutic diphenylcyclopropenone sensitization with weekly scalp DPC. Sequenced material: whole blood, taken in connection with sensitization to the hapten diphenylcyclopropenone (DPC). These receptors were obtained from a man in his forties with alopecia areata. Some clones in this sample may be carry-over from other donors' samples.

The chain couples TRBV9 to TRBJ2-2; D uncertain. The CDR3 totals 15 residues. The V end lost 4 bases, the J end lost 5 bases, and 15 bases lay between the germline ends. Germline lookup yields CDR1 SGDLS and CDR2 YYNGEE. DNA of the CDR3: TGTGCCAGCAGCCCAACCCATGGGTCTACCGGGGAGCTGTTTTTT. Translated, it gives CASSPTHGSTGELFF.

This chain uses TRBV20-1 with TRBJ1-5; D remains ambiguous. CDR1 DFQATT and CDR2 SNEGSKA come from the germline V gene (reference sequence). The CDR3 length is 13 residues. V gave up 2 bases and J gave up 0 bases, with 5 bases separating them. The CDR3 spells CSARPYSNQPQHF. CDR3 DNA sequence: TGCAGTGCTAGACCATATAGCAATCAGCCCCAGCATTTT.

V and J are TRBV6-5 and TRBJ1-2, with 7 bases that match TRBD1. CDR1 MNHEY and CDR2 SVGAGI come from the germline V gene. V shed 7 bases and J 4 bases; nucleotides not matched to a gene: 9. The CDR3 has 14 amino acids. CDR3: CASTMTGKAYGYTF. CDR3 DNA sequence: TGTGCCAGCACCATGACAGGGAAGGCCTATGGCTACACCTTC.

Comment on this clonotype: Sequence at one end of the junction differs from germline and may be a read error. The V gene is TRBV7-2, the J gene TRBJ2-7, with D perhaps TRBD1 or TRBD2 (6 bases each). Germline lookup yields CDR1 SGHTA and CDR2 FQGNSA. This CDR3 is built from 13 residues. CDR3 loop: CVSSRGLADEQYF. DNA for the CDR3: TGTGTCAGCAGCAGGGGACTCGCCGACGAGCAGTACTTC.

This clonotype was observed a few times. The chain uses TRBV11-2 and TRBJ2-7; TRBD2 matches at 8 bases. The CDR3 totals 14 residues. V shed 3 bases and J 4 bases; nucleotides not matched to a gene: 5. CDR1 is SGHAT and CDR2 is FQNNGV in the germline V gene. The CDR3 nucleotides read TGTGCCAGCAGCTTCCCGGGAGGGAGGTACGAGCAGTACTTC. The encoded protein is CASSFPGGRYEQYF.

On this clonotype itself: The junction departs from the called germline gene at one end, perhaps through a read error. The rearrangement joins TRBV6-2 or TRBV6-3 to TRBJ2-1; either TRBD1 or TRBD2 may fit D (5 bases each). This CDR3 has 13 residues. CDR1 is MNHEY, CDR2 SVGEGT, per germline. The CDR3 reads CASRRTADNEQLF. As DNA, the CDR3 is TGTGCCAGCCGTAGAACAGCGGACAATGAGCAGTTGTTC.

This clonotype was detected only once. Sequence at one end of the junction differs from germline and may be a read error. CDR3 nucleotide sequence: TGTGCCAGCAGTCCGAGCGGGACAGGGCATGAAAAACTGTTTTTC. This encodes CASSPSGTGHEKLFF. The chain employs TRBV28 and TRBJ1-4, with 9 bases aligning to TRBD1. The CDR3 is 15 amino acids. The germline V gene encodes CDR1 MDHEN and CDR2 SYDVKM.

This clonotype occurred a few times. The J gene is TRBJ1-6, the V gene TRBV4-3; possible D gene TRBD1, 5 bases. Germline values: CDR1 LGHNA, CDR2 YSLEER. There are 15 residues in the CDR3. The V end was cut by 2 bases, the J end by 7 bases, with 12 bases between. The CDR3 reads CASSQFQGENSPLHF. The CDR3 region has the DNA TGCGCCAGCAGCCAATTCCAGGGAGAAAATTCACCCCTCCACTTT.

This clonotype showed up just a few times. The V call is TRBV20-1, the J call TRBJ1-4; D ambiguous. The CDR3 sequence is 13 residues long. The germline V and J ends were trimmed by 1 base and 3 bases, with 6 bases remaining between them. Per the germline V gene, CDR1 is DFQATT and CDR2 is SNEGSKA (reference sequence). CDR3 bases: TGCAGTGCTAGAGGGGGATCTAATGAAAAACTGTTTTTT. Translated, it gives CSARGGSNEKLFF.

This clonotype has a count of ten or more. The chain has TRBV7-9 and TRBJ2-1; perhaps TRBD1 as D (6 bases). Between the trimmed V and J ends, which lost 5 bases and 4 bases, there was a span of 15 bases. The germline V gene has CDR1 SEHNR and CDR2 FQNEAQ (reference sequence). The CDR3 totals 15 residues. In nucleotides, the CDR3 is TGTGCCAGCAGCCTTAGACAGGCCACGTACAATGAGCAGTTCTTC. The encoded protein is CASSLRQATYNEQFF.

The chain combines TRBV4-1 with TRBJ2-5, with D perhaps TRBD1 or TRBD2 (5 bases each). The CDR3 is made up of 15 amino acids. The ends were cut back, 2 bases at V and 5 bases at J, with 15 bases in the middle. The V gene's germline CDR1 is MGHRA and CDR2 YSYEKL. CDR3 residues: CASSQNEGTGETQYF. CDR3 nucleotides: TGCGCCAGCAGCCAAAATGAGGGGACCGGGGAGACCCAGTACTTC.

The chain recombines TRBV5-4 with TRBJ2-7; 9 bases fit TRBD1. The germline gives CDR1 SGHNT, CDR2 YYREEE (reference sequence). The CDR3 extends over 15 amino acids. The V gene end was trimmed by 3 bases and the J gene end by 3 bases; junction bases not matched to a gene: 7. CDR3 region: CASSWAGTGIYEQYF. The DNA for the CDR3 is TGTGCCAGCAGCTGGGCCGGGACAGGGATCTACGAGCAGTACTTC.

CDR3 nucleotide sequence: TGTGCCAGCAGCTCGCAGGGTAACCCCTACAATGAGCAGTTCTTC. Protein sequence: CASSSQGNPYNEQFF. The chain links TRBV5-4 to TRBJ2-1, with a tentative D call TRBD1 (5 bases). V was shortened by 3 bases and J by 2 bases, with 12 bases between the two germline ends. The CDR3 covers 15 residues. Germline CDR1 and CDR2: SGHNT and YYREEE (reference sequence).